These 13 T cell receptor beta chains came from one sample sequenced in a study of regulatory T cells in long-lasting Graves disease. Arm-PCR of CDR3 regions with iRepertoire HTBI primers generated TCR beta libraries. TCRdb re-called the multiplex PCR reads with MiXCR, one entry per CDR3 protein. Among some 430,000 distinct CDR3 sequences, roughly a fifth were seen once, and the ten largest hold about 7%. Noted time point: persistent/refractory GD, antithyroid drugs over 5 years with positive TRAb. Scientists built the TCR library using RNA that was extracted from PBMCs. Sequenced here: peripheral blood mononuclear cells (PBMCs), sampled when the disease was refractory, from a patient treated with antithyroid drugs. The source is a female donor with Graves disease.

This clonotype has a count of ten or more. The rearrangement joins TRBV28 to TRBJ2-7, with D perhaps matching TRBD2 (5 bases). The V gene's germline CDR1 is MDHEN and CDR2 SYDVKM. The length of the CDR3 is 17 residues. Between the trimmed V and J ends, which lost 3 bases and 0 bases, there was a span of 18 bases. In DNA form, the CDR3 reads TGTGCCAGCAGTTTGTTGACGCGACTACCGAGCTCCTACGAGCAGTACTTC. This sequence encodes CASSLLTRLPSSYEQYF.

This clonotype appeared a few times. The chain couples TRBV19 to TRBJ2-2, with D perhaps matching TRBD1 (5 bases). The germline CDR1 and CDR2 sequences are LNHDA and SQIVND (reference sequence). The ends were cut back, 2 bases at V and 4 bases at J, with 23 bases in the middle. The CDR3 runs to 19 residues. The CDR3 bases are TGTGCCAGTAGTATAAGTTCCCTAGGGGCAGGGTCGAGCACCGGGGAGCTGTTTTTT. Translation gives CASSISSLGAGSSTGELFF.

As to this clonotype: This may be a read error: a much more frequent sequence differs by one nucleotide. The CDR3 DNA follows: TGTGCCAGCAGGACCGGGATTTATGCAACTAATGAAGAACTGTTTTTT. This sequence encodes CASRTGIYATNEELFF. V usage is TRBV5-8 and J usage is TRBJ1-4; D is unclear. This CDR3 region has 16 residues. Germline CDR1 and CDR2: SGHTS and YDEGEE.

This clonotype has a count of ten or more. The V and J genes are TRBV24-1 and TRBJ2-5; weak D call: TRBD1 (5 bases). V was clipped by 4 bases and J by 5 bases, with 28 bases between them. CDR1 and CDR2 from the germline V gene are KGHDR and SFDVKD. The CDR3 has 19 amino acids. The DNA for the CDR3 is TGTGCCACCAGTGACCCTCCTGGAACCCAGGGAAGAAAGTCGGAGACCCAGTACTTC. It codes for CATSDPPGTQGRKSETQYF.

At least ten counts were recorded for this clonotype. The V call is TRBV2, the J call TRBJ2-7; no clear D. This CDR3 spans 12 amino acids. Germline V CDR1 and CDR2: SNHLY, FYNNEI. V shed 4 bases and J shed 3 bases, with 7 bases lying between them. CDR3 sequence reads: CASSASGYEQYF. The DNA of the CDR3 is TGTGCCAGCAGTGCCTCGGGCTACGAGCAGTACTTC.

Concerning this clonotype: A read error is possible here, since a much larger clone lies one base away. The rearrangement links TRBV28 to TRBJ2-7, with 8 bases fitting TRBD1. This CDR3 comprises 18 residues. Germline lookup yields CDR1 MDHEN and CDR2 SYDVKM. Trimming at V came to 4 bases and at J to 3 bases, leaving 17 bases not matched to a gene. DNA of the CDR3: TGTGCCAGCAGTTCCGCCGGTGCAGGGGGCTATGTCGACTACGAGCAGTACTTC. Encoded protein: CASSSAGAGGYVDYEQYF.

V and J are TRBV6-2 or TRBV6-3 and TRBJ2-7; TRBD2 matches 9 bases. The ends lost 3 bases at V and 2 bases at J; junction bases unmatched: 5. The CDR3 loop spans 15 amino acids. The V gene's germline CDR1 is MNHEY and CDR2 SVGEGT. CDR3 loop: CASSYEAGGTYEQYF. Written as DNA, the CDR3 is TGTGCCAGCAGTTATGAGGCGGGAGGGACCTACGAGCAGTACTTC.

This clonotype was seen at least ten times. The V and J genes are TRBV5-1 and TRBJ1-1; D ambiguous. The CDR3 contains 14 residues. Germline V gene data show CDR1 as SGHRS and CDR2 as YFSETQ. Between the trimmed V and J ends, which lost 5 bases and 0 bases, there was a span of 11 bases. This chain's CDR3 is CASRMHSMNTEAFF. The CDR3 bases are TGCGCCAGCAGGATGCACAGCATGAACACTGAAGCTTTCTTT. The entire variable domain, with the rest obtained from reference TRBV5-1 and TRBJ1-1, is as follows: KAGVTQTPRYLIKTRGQQVTLSCSPISGHRSVSWYQQTPGQGLQFLFEYFSETQRNKGNFPGRFSGRQFSNSRSEMNVSTLELGDSALYLCASRMHSMNTEAFFGQGTRLTVV.

This clonotype was recorded at least ten times. The chain employs TRBV6-2 or TRBV6-3 and TRBJ1-2; TRBD1 might be the D (5 bases). The CDR3 has 14 residues. V was clipped by 0 bases and J by 4 bases, with 9 bases between them. CDR1 MNHEY and CDR2 SVGEGT come from the germline V gene. The CDR3 protein is CASSYSRGSYGYTF. DNA of the CDR3: TGTGCCAGCAGTTACTCAAGGGGCAGCTATGGCTACACCTTC.

V is TRBV24-1 and J is TRBJ2-3, with TRBD2 matching 15 bases. The CDR3 contains 18 residues. J gave up 4 bases and V 4 bases, and 8 bases lay outside the gene matches. Germline lookup yields CDR1 KGHDR and CDR2 SFDVKD. As DNA, the CDR3 is TGTGCCACCAGTGACCACGGGACTAGCGGGGGGCCCCCAGATACGCAGTATTTT. Its protein is CATSDHGTSGGPPDTQYF.

The CDR3, as DNA: TGCAGTGCCCGGGACAGCACTAGCGGGAGAGTCTACGAGCAGTACTTC. Translated, it gives CSARDSTSGRVYEQYF. The gene calls are TRBV20-1 and TRBJ2-7; 11 positions match TRBD2. The length of the CDR3 is 16 residues. Germline values: CDR1 DFQATT, CDR2 SNEGSKA (reference sequence). V was pared by 6 bases and J by 3 bases, with 13 bases of the junction left unmatched.

This sequence joins TRBV20-1 and TRBJ2-1; D gene unclear. The CDR3 extends over 16 amino acids. Germline V lookup: CDR1 DFQATT, CDR2 SNEGSKA (reference sequence). The V and J ends lost 0 bases and 0 bases respectively, with 12 bases between them. The DNA of the CDR3 is TGCAGTGCTAGAGATCCCATGTACAGCTCCTACAATGAGCAGTTCTTC. Protein: CSARDPMYSSYNEQFF.

The chain carries TRBV2 and TRBJ2-1, with D possibly matching TRBD2 (6 bases). Trimming took 4 bases from V and 9 from J, leaving 7 bases between them. Per germline, CDR1 SNHLY and CDR2 FYNNEI. The CDR3 covers 11 residues. CDR3 DNA: TGTGCCAGCAGTGTCGGGGGTGAGCAGTTCTTC. This encodes CASSVGGEQFF.